The clone carrying this T cell receptor beta chain was found a few times. The data stem from a study of T-cell reconstitution after alpha-beta-depleted transplantation in children. As it was prepared, the TCRbeta library received unique molecular identifiers. From the PCR reads, TCRdb called clonotypes with MiXCR, one entry per CDR3 protein. The sample comprises a few hundred thousand distinct CDR3 sequences, 18% of which are singletons, and approximately 3% rests with the top ten. This CDR3 has 17 residues. Germline V gene sequence: CDR1 SGHTA, CDR2 FQGNSA. The ends lost 1 base at V and 7 bases at J; junction bases unmatched: 11.

The origin of this receptor is a human donor who donated a stem cell graft to a child with acute lymphoblastic leukemia. Specimen: PBMCs from the stem cell graft donor, collected from the stem cell graft. This chain links TRBV7-2 with TRBJ2-1; the match to TRBD1 covers 9 bases. Here the CDR3 DNA reads TGTGCCAGCAGCTTAGGTACGTCAGGGACAGGGCGGAATGAGCAGTTCTTC. It encodes CASSLGTSGTGRNEQFF.